The 20 T cell receptor beta chains presented below share a single source sample, sequenced in a study of vaccination and CD4 T cells after COVID-19. Antigens for these TCRs are unknown. Specified treatment: roughly 10-day PBMC culture with coronavirus spike peptide pools or control peptides (ViraFEST assay). Sequencing of cultured CD4+ T cell DNA used the Oncomine TCR Beta short-read assay. TCRdb ran MiXCR on the PCR reads and lists one entry per CDR3 protein. The sample yields around 6,000 distinct CDR3 sequences, about 40% seen once. Sequencing input: CD4+ T cells from blood, cultured in vitro. These receptor sequences come from a human donor who had recovered from COVID-19.

The V call is TRBV15, the J call TRBJ2-3, with no clear D. The CDR3 contains 14 residues. CDR1 and CDR2 (germline): LNHNV, YYDKDF (reference sequence). Trimming pared 1 base from V and 3 bases from J, leaving 8 bases between. The CDR3 nucleotides are TGTGCCACCAGCAGAGTGGGGTATACAGATACGCAGTATTTT. This translates into CATSRVGYTDTQYF.

The chain joins TRBV29-1 to TRBJ2-7; tentatively, D is TRBD1 (5 bases). V was cut by 0 bases and J by 10 bases, with 10 bases left in between. This CDR3 spans 11 amino acids. Germline V gene lookup returns CDR1 SQVTM and CDR2 ANQGSEA. CDR3 bases: TGCAGCGTTGAAGATCCCAGGGCACAGTACTTC. Protein sequence: CSVEDPRAQYF.

The CDR3 spells CATSETDRDGYTF. CDR3 in DNA: TGTGCCACCAGTGAAACCGACAGGGATGGCTACACCTTC. This sequence joins TRBV24-1 and TRBJ1-2; 7 bases match TRBD1. Trimming took 4 bases from V and 6 from J; bases not matched to a gene: 4. Germline V gene lookup returns CDR1 KGHDR and CDR2 SFDVKD. The CDR3 runs 13 residues.

This clonotype was counted only a few times. The chain links TRBV7-9 to TRBJ2-5, with TRBD2 identical over 10 bases. Unmatched junction bases numbered 2, after V lost 5 bases and J lost 2 bases. CDR1 and CDR2 (germline): SEHNR, FQNEAQ (reference sequence). The length of the CDR3 is 14 residues. The DNA for the CDR3 is TGTGCCAGCAGCCTGGGACTAGCGCAAGAGACCCAGTACTTC. Protein: CASSLGLAQETQYF.

This clonotype has more than one count but fewer than ten. In DNA, the CDR3 is TGTGCCAGCAGCTTAGAGAGGGGTGGCTACACCTTC. Its protein product is CASSLERGGYTF. V usage is TRBV7-2 and J usage is TRBJ1-2; D possibly corresponds to TRBD1 (5 bases). V gave up 1 base and J gave up 7 bases, with 7 bases separating them. The CDR3 sequence is 12 residues long. Germline loops: CDR1 SGHTA, CDR2 FQGNSA.

The chain is built from TRBV28 and TRBJ2-7; weak D call: TRBD2 (5 bases). Germline V lookup: CDR1 MDHEN, CDR2 SYDVKM. Trimming pared 5 bases from V and 2 bases from J, leaving 13 bases between. The CDR3 sequence is 14 residues long. In nucleotides, the CDR3 is TGTGCCAGCAGTGTGCACGCCGGGGCCTACGAGCAGTACTTC. It is translated as CASSVHAGAYEQYF.

The DNA of the CDR3 is TGCAGTGCTAGAGATGGGGGGACAGGGGCCCACGAGCAGTACTTC. This gives the protein CSARDGGTGAHEQYF. The chain combines TRBV20-1 with TRBJ2-7; 10 bases are shared with TRBD1. From germline, CDR1 is DFQATT and CDR2 SNEGSKA (reference sequence). V shed 0 bases, J shed 5 bases, and the junction held 7 bases outside the gene matches. The CDR3 length is 15 residues.

This clonotype was detected a few times. This sequence joins TRBV6-2 or TRBV6-3 and TRBJ2-7, with 8 positions matching TRBD1. Trimming cost V 11 bases and J 3 bases; bases outside gene matches: 6. The CDR3 extends over 12 amino acids. CDR1 is MNHEY and CDR2 is SVGEGT in the germline V gene. The CDR3 here is CAASDRGYEQYF. Here the CDR3 DNA reads TGTGCCGCCTCTGACAGGGGCTACGAGCAGTACTTC.

With regard to this clonotype: One end of the junction is discordant with germline, which a read error may explain. The chain carries TRBV24-1 and TRBJ2-7; TRBD1 matches at 9 bases. In germline, CDR1 is KGHDR, CDR2 SFDVKD. This CDR3 is 14 amino acids long. CDR3 in DNA: TGTGCCACCATAGTCACAGGGGGCTCCTGCGAGCAGTACTTC. Its protein product is CATIVTGGSCEQYF.

J is TRBJ2-3 and V is TRBV20-1; either TRBD1 or TRBD2 may supply D (5 bases each). Germline V gives CDR1 DFQATT, CDR2 SNEGSKA (reference sequence). CDR3 length equals 14 residues. Trimming removed 6 bases at V and 2 bases at J, with 15 bases between. The chain's CDR3 is CSARPGTYTDTQYF. CDR3 in DNA: TGCAGTGCCCGACCTGGGACCTACACAGATACGCAGTATTTT.

This clonotype appeared a few times. The V and J genes are TRBV20-1 and TRBJ1-5; TRBD1 agrees at 7 bases. Germline V lookup: CDR1 DFQATT, CDR2 SNEGSKA (reference sequence). The CDR3 is 14 amino acids. V trimming: 1 base; J trimming: 7 bases; junction bases outside the gene matches: 7. Written as DNA, the CDR3 is TGCAGTGCTAGAGCAGGGGGTATAGGCCAGCCCCAGCATTTT. Residues: CSARAGGIGQPQHF.

On this clonotype itself: As the CDR3 is not closed by the conserved phenylalanine or tryptophan, this likely results from a read error. The chain is built from TRBV28 and TRBJ2-7; D tentatively fits TRBD1 or TRBD2 (7 bases each). The CDR3 sequence is 15 residues long. CDR1 is MDHEN and CDR2 is SYDVKM in the germline V gene. Deletions cut 5 bases from V and 2 bases from J, with 16 bases between. The CDR3, as DNA: TGTGCCAGCAGTCGTTCTCCAGGGGGGGCCTACGAGCAGTACATC. Protein: CASSRSPGGAYEQYI.

The chain recombines TRBV27 with TRBJ1-5; a weak D match, TRBD1 (5 bases). Germline CDR1 and CDR2: MNHEY and SMNVEV (reference sequence). V lost 8 bases and J 6 bases, leaving 11 bases between the germline ends. This CDR3 is built from 12 residues. The CDR3 coding sequence is TGTGCCAGCGGGAGCGGGGCTCAGCCCCAGCATTTT. Amino acid sequence: CASGSGAQPQHF.

The CDR3 DNA is TGTGCCAGCAAACAGCTGGAGACCCAGTACTTC. Its protein product is CASKQLETQYF. This chain connects TRBV2 to TRBJ2-5; D is undetermined. The germline V gene encodes CDR1 SNHLY and CDR2 FYNNEI. V lost 7 bases to trimming and J lost 5 bases, with 8 bases between them. This CDR3 region has 11 residues.

V and J are TRBV24-1 and TRBJ1-2; D gene uncertain. The CDR3 sequence is 14 residues long. V dropped 5 bases and J dropped 2 bases, with 11 bases sitting between them. Per germline, CDR1 KGHDR and CDR2 SFDVKD. This CDR3 is CATSAGWQNYGYTF. The CDR3 nucleotides read TGTGCCACCAGTGCTGGCTGGCAGAACTATGGCTACACCTTC.

The sample holds one count of this clonotype. The J gene is TRBJ1-2, the V gene TRBV7-2; the D gene is possibly TRBD1 (6 bases). V was cut by 4 bases and J by 7 bases, with 16 bases left in between. CDR1 is SGHTA, CDR2 FQGNSA, per germline. CDR3 size: 14 residues. In DNA, the CDR3 is TGTGCCAGCAGCTCCTCGAGGGGGGGAACTGGCTACACCTTC. As protein: CASSSSRGGTGYTF. The complete variable domain, with remaining parts taken from reference TRBV7-2 and TRBJ1-2, reads GAGVSQSPSNKVTEKGKDVELRCDPISGHTALYWYRQSLGQGLEFLIYFQGNSAPDKSGLPSDRFSAERTGGSVSTLTIQRTQQEDSAVYLCASSSSRGGTGYTFGSGTRLTVV.

The chain joins TRBV7-2 to TRBJ2-7; D uncertain. The CDR3 extends over 13 amino acids. V lost 5 bases, J lost 3 bases, and 11 bases lay in between. Germline V CDR1 and CDR2: SGHTA, FQGNSA. CDR3 coding DNA: TGTGCCAGCAGCCCTCGACCGAGCTACGAGCAGTACTTC. It translates to CASSPRPSYEQYF.

The chain couples TRBV6-1 to TRBJ2-7; TRBD1 matches 10 bases. This CDR3 has 13 amino acids. CDR1 is MNHNS and CDR2 is SASEGT in the germline V gene. The trim removed 6 bases at V and 6 bases at J, leaving 5 bases unmatched. The CDR3 DNA is TGTGCCAGCAGGGGACAGGGGAGATTCGAGCAGTACTTC. Translated, it gives CASRGQGRFEQYF.

The V gene is TRBV7-2, the J gene TRBJ2-7; 8 nucleotides line up with TRBD2. Germline CDR1 SGHTA, CDR2 FQGNSA. The CDR3 is 15 amino acids. V shed 6 bases and J 3 bases; nucleotides not matched to a gene: 10. The CDR3 DNA reads as TGTGCCAGCAGTCTGCGCGGGACTAGTAGCTACGAGCAGTACTTC. This sequence encodes CASSLRGTSSYEQYF.

The count of this clonotype is one. A read error may explain this, as a much larger clone is one base away. This chain's CDR3 is CASSTPGGSRETQYF. For the CDR3, the DNA is TGTGCCAGCAGCACCCCTGGCGGGAGCCGGGAGACCCAGTACTTC. This chain joins TRBV7-2 and TRBJ2-5; 7 nucleotides match TRBD2. Germline V gives CDR1 SGHTA, CDR2 FQGNSA. V shed 5 bases and J 5 bases; nucleotides not matched to a gene: 11. The CDR3 is 15 amino acids. Filled out from reference TRBV7-2 and TRBJ2-5, the complete variable domain reads GAGVSQSPSNKVTEKGKDVELRCDPISGHTALYWYRQSLGQGLEFLIYFQGNSAPDKSGLPSDRFSAERTGGSVSTLTIQRTQQEDSAVYLCASSTPGGSRETQYFGPGTRLLVL.